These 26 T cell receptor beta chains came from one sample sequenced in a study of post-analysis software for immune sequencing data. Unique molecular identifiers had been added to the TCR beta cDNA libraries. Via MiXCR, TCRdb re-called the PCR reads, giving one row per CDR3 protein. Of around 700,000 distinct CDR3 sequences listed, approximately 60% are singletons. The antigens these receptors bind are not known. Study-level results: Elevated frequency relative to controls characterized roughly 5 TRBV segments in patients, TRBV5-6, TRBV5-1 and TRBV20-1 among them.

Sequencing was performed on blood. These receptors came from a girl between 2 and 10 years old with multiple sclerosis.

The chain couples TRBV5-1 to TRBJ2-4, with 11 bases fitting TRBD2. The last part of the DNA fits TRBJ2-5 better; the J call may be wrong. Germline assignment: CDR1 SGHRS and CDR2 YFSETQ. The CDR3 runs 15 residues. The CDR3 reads CASSEASGRSETQYF. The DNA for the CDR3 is TGCGCCAGCAGTGAGGCTAGCGGGAGGAGCGAGACCCAGTACTTC.

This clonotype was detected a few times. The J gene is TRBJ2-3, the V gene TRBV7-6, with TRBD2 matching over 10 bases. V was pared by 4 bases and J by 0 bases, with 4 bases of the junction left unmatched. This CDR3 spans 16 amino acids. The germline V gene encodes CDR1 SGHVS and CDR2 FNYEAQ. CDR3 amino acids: CASSYRTSGSTDTQYF. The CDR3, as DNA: TGTGCCAGCAGCTACCGGACTAGCGGTAGCACAGATACGCAGTATTTT.

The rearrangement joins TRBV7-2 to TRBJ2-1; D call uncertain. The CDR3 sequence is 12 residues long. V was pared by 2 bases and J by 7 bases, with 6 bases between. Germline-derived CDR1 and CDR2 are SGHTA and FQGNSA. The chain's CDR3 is CASSLSQNEQFF. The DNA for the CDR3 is TGTGCCAGCAGCTTAAGTCAGAATGAGCAGTTCTTC.

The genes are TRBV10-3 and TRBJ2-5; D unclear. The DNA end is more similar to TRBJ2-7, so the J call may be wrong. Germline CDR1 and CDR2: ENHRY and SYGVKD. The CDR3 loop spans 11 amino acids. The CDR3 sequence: CAISESDEQYF. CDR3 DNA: TGTGCCATCAGTGAGTCGGACGAGCAGTACTTC.

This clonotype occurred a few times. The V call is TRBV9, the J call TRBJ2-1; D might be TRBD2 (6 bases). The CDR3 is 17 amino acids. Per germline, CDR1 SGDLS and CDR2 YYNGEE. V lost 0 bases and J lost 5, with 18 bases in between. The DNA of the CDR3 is TGTGCCAGCAGCGTAGTAGTGACTAGAATCGGCGACAATGAGCAGTTCTTC. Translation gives CASSVVVTRIGDNEQFF.

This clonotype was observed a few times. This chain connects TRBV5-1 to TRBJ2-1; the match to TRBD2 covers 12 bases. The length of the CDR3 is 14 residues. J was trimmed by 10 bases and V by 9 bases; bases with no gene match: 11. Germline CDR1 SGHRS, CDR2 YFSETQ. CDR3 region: CATKSLAGGREQFF. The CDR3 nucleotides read TGCGCCACCAAGTCACTAGCGGGAGGTCGCGAGCAGTTCTTC.

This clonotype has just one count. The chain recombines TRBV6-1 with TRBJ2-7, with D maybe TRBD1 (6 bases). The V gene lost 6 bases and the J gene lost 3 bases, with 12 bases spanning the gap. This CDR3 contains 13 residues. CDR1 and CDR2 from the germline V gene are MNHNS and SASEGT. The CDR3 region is CASRWTDFYEQYF. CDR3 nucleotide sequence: TGTGCCAGCAGGTGGACAGACTTCTACGAGCAGTACTTC.

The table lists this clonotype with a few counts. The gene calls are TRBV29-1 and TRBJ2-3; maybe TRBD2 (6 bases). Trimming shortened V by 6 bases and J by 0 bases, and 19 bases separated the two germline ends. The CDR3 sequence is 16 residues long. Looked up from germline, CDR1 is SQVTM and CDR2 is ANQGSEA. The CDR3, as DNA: TGCAGCGTCAGTCCCTTTGGGGGGTCTAGCACAGATACGCAGTATTTT. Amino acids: CSVSPFGGSSTDTQYF.

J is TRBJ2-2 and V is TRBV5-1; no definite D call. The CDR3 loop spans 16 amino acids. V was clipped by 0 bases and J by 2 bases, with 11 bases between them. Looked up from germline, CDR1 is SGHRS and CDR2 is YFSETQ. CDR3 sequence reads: CASSLGADFNTGELFF. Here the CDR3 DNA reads TGCGCCAGCAGCTTGGGGGCAGACTTTAACACCGGGGAGCTGTTTTTT.

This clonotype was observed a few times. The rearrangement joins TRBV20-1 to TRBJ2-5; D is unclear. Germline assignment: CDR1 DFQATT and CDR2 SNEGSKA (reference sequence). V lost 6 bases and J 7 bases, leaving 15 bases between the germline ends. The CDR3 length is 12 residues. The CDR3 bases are TGCAGTGCCCCCAGTCAGACGGGGACCCAGTACTTC. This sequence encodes CSAPSQTGTQYF.

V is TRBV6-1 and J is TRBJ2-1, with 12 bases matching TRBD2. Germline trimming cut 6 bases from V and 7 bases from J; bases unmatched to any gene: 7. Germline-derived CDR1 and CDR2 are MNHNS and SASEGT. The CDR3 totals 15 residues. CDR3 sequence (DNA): TGTGCCAGCAGGAAGCTAGCGGGGGGGCCAAATGAGCAGTTCTTC. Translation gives CASRKLAGGPNEQFF.

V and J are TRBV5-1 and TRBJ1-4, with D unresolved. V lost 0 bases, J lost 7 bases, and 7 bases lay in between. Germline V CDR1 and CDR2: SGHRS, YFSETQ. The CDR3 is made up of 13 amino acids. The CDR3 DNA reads TGCGCCAGCAGCTTGGAGGGAGTTGAAAAACTGTTTTTT. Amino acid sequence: CASSLEGVEKLFF.

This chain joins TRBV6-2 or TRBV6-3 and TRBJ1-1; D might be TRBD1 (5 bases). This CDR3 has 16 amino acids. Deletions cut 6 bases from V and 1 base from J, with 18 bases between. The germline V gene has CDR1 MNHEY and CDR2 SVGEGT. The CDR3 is CASREPLGVTNTEAFF. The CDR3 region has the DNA TGTGCCAGCAGGGAACCTCTAGGGGTGACGAACACTGAAGCTTTCTTT.

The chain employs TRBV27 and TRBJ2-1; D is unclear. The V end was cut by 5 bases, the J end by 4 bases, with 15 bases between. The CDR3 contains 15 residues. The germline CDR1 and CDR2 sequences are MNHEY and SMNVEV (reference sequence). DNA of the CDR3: TGTGCCAGCAGTCCAGGAGATAACCTTTACAATGAGCAGTTCTTC. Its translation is CASSPGDNLYNEQFF.

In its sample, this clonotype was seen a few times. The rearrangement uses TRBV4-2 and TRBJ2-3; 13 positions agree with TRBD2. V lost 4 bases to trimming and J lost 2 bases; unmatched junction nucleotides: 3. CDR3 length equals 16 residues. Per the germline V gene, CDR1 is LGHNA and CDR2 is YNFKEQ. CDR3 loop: CASSPTSGGSTDTQYF. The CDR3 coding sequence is TGTGCCAGCAGCCCGACTAGCGGGGGGTCCACAGATACGCAGTATTTT.

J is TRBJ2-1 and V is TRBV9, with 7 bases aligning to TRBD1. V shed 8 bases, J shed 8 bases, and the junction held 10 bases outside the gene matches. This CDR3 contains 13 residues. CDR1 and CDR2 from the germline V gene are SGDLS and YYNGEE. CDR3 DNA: TGTGCCAGTTCATGGGGGCAGGGGGATGAGCAGTTCTTC. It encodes CASSWGQGDEQFF.

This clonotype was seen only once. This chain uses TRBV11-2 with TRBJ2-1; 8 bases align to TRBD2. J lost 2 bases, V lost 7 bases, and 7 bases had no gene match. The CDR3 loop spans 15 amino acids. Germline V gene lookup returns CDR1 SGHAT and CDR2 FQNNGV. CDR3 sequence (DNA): TGTGCCAGCAAGGGCGGGGGGACGGCCTACAATGAGCAGTTCTTC. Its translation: CASKGGGTAYNEQFF. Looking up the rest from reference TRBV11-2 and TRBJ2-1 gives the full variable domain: EAGVAQSPRYKIIEKRQSVAFWCNPISGHATLYWYQQILGQGPKLLIQFQNNGVVDDSQLPKDRFSAERLKGVDSTLKIQPAKLEDSAVYLCASKGGGTAYNEQFFGPGTRLTVL.

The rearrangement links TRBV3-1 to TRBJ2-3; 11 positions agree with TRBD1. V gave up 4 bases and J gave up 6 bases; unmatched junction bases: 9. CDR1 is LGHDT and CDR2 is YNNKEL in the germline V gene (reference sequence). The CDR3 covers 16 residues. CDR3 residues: CASSPIGRTGGDTQYF. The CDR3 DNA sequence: TGTGCCAGCAGCCCGATAGGGAGGACAGGGGGCGATACGCAGTATTTT.

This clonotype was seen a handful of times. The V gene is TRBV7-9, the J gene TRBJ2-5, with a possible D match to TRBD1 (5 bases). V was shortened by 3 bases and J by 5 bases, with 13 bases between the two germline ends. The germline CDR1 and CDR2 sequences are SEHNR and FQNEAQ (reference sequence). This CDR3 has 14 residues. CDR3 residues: CASSLQGPRETQYF. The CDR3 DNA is TGTGCCAGCAGCTTGCAGGGCCCTCGGGAGACCCAGTACTTC.

As DNA, the CDR3 is TGCGCCAGCAGCCAATCCGGGGGGGATCGCACTGAAGCTTTCTTT. This gives the protein CASSQSGGDRTEAFF. The genes are TRBV5-1 and TRBJ1-1; TRBD1 is a possible D gene (5 bases). The CDR3 spans 15 residues. V lost 4 bases and J lost 4, with 17 bases in between. Germline assignment: CDR1 SGHRS and CDR2 YFSETQ.

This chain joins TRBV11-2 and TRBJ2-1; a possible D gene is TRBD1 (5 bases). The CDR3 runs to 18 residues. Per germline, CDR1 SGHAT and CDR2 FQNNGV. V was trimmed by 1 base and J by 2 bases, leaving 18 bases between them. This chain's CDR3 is CASSLAGRGRTTYNEQFF. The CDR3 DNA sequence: TGTGCCAGCAGCTTAGCTGGTAGGGGCCGAACAACCTACAATGAGCAGTTCTTC.

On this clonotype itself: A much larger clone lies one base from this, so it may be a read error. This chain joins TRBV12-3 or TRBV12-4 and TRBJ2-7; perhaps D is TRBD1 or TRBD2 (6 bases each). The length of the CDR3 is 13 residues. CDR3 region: CTSSLEGGYEQYF. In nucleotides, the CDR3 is TGTACCAGCAGTTTAGAGGGGGGCTACGAGCAGTACTTC.

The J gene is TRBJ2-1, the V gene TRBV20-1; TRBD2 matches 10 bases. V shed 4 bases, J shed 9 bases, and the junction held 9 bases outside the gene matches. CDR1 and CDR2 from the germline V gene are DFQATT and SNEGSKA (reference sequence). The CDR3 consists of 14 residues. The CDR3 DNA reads TGCAGTGCTACTAGCGGGAGTTCGGTGGGTGAGCAGTTCTTC. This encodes CSATSGSSVGEQFF.

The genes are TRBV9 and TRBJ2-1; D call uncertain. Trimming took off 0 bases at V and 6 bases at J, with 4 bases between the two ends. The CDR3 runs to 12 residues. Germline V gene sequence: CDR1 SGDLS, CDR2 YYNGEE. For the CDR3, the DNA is TGTGCCAGCAGCGTAGCTATCAATGAGCAGTTCTTC. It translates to CASSVAINEQFF.

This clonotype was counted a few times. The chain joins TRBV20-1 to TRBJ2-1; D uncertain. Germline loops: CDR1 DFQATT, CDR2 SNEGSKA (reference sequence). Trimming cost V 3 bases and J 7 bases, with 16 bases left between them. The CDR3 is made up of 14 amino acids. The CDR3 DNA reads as TGCAGTGCTAGCCCCACGGTTGCTGGGAATGAGCAGTTCTTC. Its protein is CSASPTVAGNEQFF.

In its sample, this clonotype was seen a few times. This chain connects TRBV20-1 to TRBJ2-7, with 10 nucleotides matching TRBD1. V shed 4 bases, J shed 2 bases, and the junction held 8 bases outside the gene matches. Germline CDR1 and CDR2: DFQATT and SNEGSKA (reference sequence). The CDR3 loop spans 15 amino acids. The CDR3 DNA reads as TGCAGTGCTAAGTACCCGGGACAGGGGACCTACGAGCAGTACTTC. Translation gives CSAKYPGQGTYEQYF.